This is a list of T cell receptor beta chains from one sample in a study of cytomegalovirus exposure and HLA in healthy donors. Libraries were prepared by immunoSEQ multiplex PCR; TCRdb keeps only in-frame clonotypes and omits some of them. The sample holds some 180,000 clones; 65% to 85% are singletons and the top ten take 2.5% to 3.5%. Sequencing input: PBMCs. These receptors were collected from a woman aged 30 to 39 in good health and CMV-seronegative. CDR3s include the opening cysteine and the closing phenylalanine or tryptophan. Fields, in order: clone size, V gene, J gene, CDR3 length, D gene, CDR3 DNA, CDR3 protein. A D gene is named only where the DNA matches it firmly. Size tells how often a clone was seen (once, few, many) or the class of an expanded clone, and some rows leave it out.

few,TRBV30,TRBJ1-1,12,-,TGTGCCGGATGGGGGGTCTACACTGAAGCTTTCTTT,CAGWGVYTEAFF
-,TRBV5-1,TRBJ2-7,14,-,TGCGCCAGCAGCTTGGGCCGGACAGCCGACGAGCAGTACTTC,CASSLGRTADEQYF
few,TRBV27,TRBJ2-1,15,TRBD1,TGTGCCAGCAGTTTATCCCCGAGGGGGCTCAATGAGCAGTTCTTC,CASSLSPRGLNEQFF
few,TRBV9,TRBJ2-5,16,-,TGTGCCAGCAGCCTCGGGCTAGCGAGGGGTGTAGAGACCCAGTACTTC,CASSLGLARGVETQYF
-,TRBV5-3,TRBJ1-2,14,-,TGTGCCAGAAGCTCGGCGGGCAGACAATATGGCTACACCTTC,CARSSAGRQYGYTF
-,TRBV5-4,TRBJ2-3,11,-,TGTGCCAGCAGCTCGACAGATACGCAGTATTTT,CASSSTDTQYF
-,TRBV5-1,TRBJ2-1,14,TRBD2,TGCGCCAGCAGCTTGAGGGACTATAGAGCGGAGCAGTTCTTC,CASSLRDYRAEQFF
-,TRBV6-5,TRBJ1-2,14,TRBD1,TGTGCCAGCAGTGCAGATACAGGGGACTATGGCTACACCTTC,CASSADTGDYGYTF
few,TRBV7-9,TRBJ2-7,15,-,TGTGCCAGCAGCTTTCCCTTACGGGGGACCTACGAGCAGTACTTC,CASSFPLRGTYEQYF
-,TRBV7-9,TRBJ1-1,15,TRBD1,TGTGCCAGCAGCGACCCGATACAGGGGAGCACTGAAGCTTTCTTT,CASSDPIQGSTEAFF
-,TRBV28,TRBJ1-2,14,-,TGTGCCAGCAGTTTATTATCGGGGTTCGGTGGCTACACCTTC,CASSLLSGFGGYTF
-,TRBV27,TRBJ1-4,14,-,TGTGCCAGCAGTCCGACTCCCCGGAGGGAAAAACTGTTTTTT,CASSPTPRREKLFF
few,TRBV13,TRBJ2-7,14,TRBD1,TGTGCCAGCAGCTCAGACCAGGGGGCGGAGGAGCAGTACTTC,CASSSDQGAEEQYF
few,TRBV9,TRBJ1-2,18,TRBD1,TGTGCCAGCAGCGGGAATCCCCGTGGACAGGGGCTCTTTCATGGCTACACCTTC,CASSGNPRGQGLFHGYTF
-,TRBV28,TRBJ1-2,15,-,TGTGCCAGCAGTCTAAGGGGCAGGGGTAACTATGGCTACACCTTC,CASSLRGRGNYGYTF
few,TRBV28,TRBJ1-4,14,-,TGTGCCAGCAGTTTAGGGCAGCTTAATGAAAAACTGTTTTTT,CASSLGQLNEKLFF
-,TRBV5-1,TRBJ2-4,15,-,TGCGCCAGCAGCTTGGCCGTGGACTCCTCAAACATTCAGTACTTC,CASSLAVDSSNIQYF
-,TRBV18,TRBJ2-7,14,-,TGTGCCAGCTCACCACCCAGGTTGAAGTACGAGCAGTACTTC,CASSPPRLKYEQYF
-,TRBV6-6,TRBJ2-1,13,-,TGTGCCAGCCTCAGGACTATCTACAATGAGCAGTTCTTC,CASLRTIYNEQFF
-,TRBV27,TRBJ2-7,14,TRBD2,TGTGCCAGCAAAGGAGGCGGGAGACTCTACGAGCAGTACTTC,CASKGGGRLYEQYF
-,TRBV6-5,TRBJ2-7,16,-,TGTGCCAGCAGTTACTCGGGGGGAAGAGTGTCCTACGAGCAGTACTTC,CASSYSGGRVSYEQYF
-,TRBV30,TRBJ2-7,14,TRBD2,TGTGCCTGGACAGGGAGGGCCGGCTCCTACGAGCAGTACTTC,CAWTGRAGSYEQYF
few,TRBV19,TRBJ1-1,13,-,TGTGCCAGTAGAGGACACTTGAACACTGAAGCTTTCTTT,CASRGHLNTEAFF
-,TRBV18,TRBJ2-7,14,TRBD1,TGTGCCAGCTCACCTGTACAGGGGGACTACGAGCAGTACTTC,CASSPVQGDYEQYF
-,TRBV28,TRBJ2-3,19,TRBD2,TGTGCCAGCAGTGGGACTAGCGGGAGGGCCGGGGTAGGTTTTAATGTGCAGTATTTT,CASSGTSGRAGVGFNVQYF
-,TRBV6-5,TRBJ2-3,14,-,TGTGCCAGCAGACTCAGGGGTGCCACAGATACGCAGTATTTT,CASRLRGATDTQYF
-,TRBV5-4,TRBJ1-3,12,TRBD1,TGTGCCGGACAGGGCTCTGGAAACACCATATATTTT,CAGQGSGNTIYF
-,TRBV4-1,TRBJ1-2,16,-,TGCGCCAGCAGCCAACGGACCGACAGGCGTAACTATGGCTACACCTTC,CASSQRTDRRNYGYTF
-,TRBV18,TRBJ1-2,15,-,TGTGCCAGCGCAGACATCACGAAGACCCGCTATGGCTACACCTTC,CASADITKTRYGYTF
-,TRBV27,TRBJ2-6,16,-,TGTGCCAGCAGCCGAGGTCCAGGGTCTGGGGCCAACGTCCTGACTTTC,CASSRGPGSGANVLTF
few,TRBV19,TRBJ2-1,15,TRBD1,TGTGCCAGTAGTATGGATGATGGGGACAGATGGGAGCAGTTCTTC,CASSMDDGDRWEQFF
-,TRBV5-1,TRBJ1-5,15,-,TGCGCCAGCAGCTTGGTGGGGGGAAGCAATCAGCCCCAGCATTTT,CASSLVGGSNQPQHF
-,TRBV2,TRBJ2-7,14,TRBD2,TGTGCCAGCAATAGACTAGCGGGGCTTTTCGAGCAGTACTTC,CASNRLAGLFEQYF
-,TRBV28,TRBJ2-7,13,-,TGTGCCAGCAGTTTATTGCGGGGCTCCGAGCAGTACTTC,CASSLLRGSEQYF
-,TRBV28,TRBJ2-7,14,-,TGTGCCAGCAGTTCCCCCGGGGTCTCCTACGAGCAGTACTTC,CASSSPGVSYEQYF
-,TRBV5-1,TRBJ2-1,13,-,TGCGCCAGCAGCCCTTTTAGTATCAATGAGCAGTTCTTC,CASSPFSINEQFF
-,TRBV9,TRBJ2-7,15,TRBD2,TGTGCCAGCAGCGTAACCGGGACTAGAAACTACGAGCAGTACTTC,CASSVTGTRNYEQYF
-,TRBV6-5,TRBJ1-1,15,-,TGTGCCAGCAGTTATGCTGGAGTGGTGAACACTGAAGCTTTCTTT,CASSYAGVVNTEAFF
-,TRBV30,TRBJ2-2,12,TRBD1,TGTGCCTGGAGGACAGGGAACGGGGAGCTGTTTTTT,CAWRTGNGELFF
-,TRBV6-6,TRBJ2-1,14,-,TGTGCCAGCAGTTATCAGGGAAACTACAATGAGCAGTTCTTC,CASSYQGNYNEQFF
-,TRBV13,TRBJ1-2,14,-,TGTGCCAGCAGCTTCCGCCGGGGGACCTATGGCTACACCTTC,CASSFRRGTYGYTF
-,TRBV30,TRBJ2-7,13,TRBD1,TGTGCCTGGAGTCGGACAGGGGGAAACGAGCAGTACTTC,CAWSRTGGNEQYF
-,TRBV6-1,TRBJ2-7,13,-,TGTGCCAGCAGTTCGGGAGCCCTACGACAACAGTACTTC,CASSSGALRQQYF